The present T cell receptor (beta chain) was sequenced within a study of metastatic and nonmetastatic thyroid tumors. As originally analysed: Clinicopathological groups of papillary thyroid cancer showed CDR3 differences that were used to build a distant-metastasis classifier. TCRdb reprocessed the PCR reads via MiXCR. The V and J calls and clone size come from TCRdb's table, not from the authors' own analysis. The data show around 26,000 clones, with 13% seen just once and 13% to 15% held by the top ten. Whole-study findings and limits: Relative to benign nodules, malignant thyroid tumors were reportedly characterized by significantly elevated TCR beta diversity in blood and tumor.

There were no patients who had received any treatment before thyroid surgery. The CDR3 totals 14 residues. Germline V gene data show CDR1 as SGHAT and CDR2 as FQNNGV. With 2 bases removed from V and 5 bases from J, the gap between germline ends came to 11 bases. This clone occurred many times. Its antigen is not known. The receptor was derived from a female donor with papillary thyroid cancer or a benign thyroid nodule (not recorded which). Some clones in this sample may be carry-over from other donors' samples. The chain recombines TRBV11-2 with TRBJ2-3; D not certain. Sequences were obtained from blood. CDR3 in amino acids: CASSLLGVGDTQYF. The CDR3 DNA reads TGTGCCAGCAGCTTATTAGGAGTTGGAGATACGCAGTATTTT.